This TCR beta chain emerged from a study of shared clonotypes between healthy human individuals. Looking at the study overall: Two female and a few male donors aged 18 to 49 were enrolled. A donor's plate count was three for CD4 naive and three for CD4 memory; CD8 naive had two and CD8 memory one.

Genomic DNA of every subset was divided equally among multiple immunoSEQ plates. In the authors' workflow: ImmunoSEQ gave junction-only sequences without quality scores, so filtering differed. Generated by immunoSEQ multiplex PCR, the TCRdb table keeps only in-frame clones and is missing some. That table supplies the V and J calls and clone size; D and trimming were determined from the DNA. The sample comprises over a million clones, over 95% of which are singletons, and roughly 1.2% rests with the top ten. This clone has only one observation. The sequence derives from a man between 25 and 39 years old in good health. Material: naive CD4+ T cells sorted from blood. The subset is: CD45RA+ positively selected.

The CDR3 coding sequence is TGTGCCAGCAGCTTAGTTGGTCTGACAGACACTAGCACAGATACGCAGTATTTT. Protein sequence: CASSLVGLTDTSTDTQYF. The chain carries TRBV7-2 and TRBJ2-3; a possible D gene is TRBD1 (5 bases). This CDR3 region has 18 residues. V lost 1 base and J 0 bases, leaving 17 bases between the germline ends. The germline CDR1 and CDR2 sequences are SGHTA and FQGNSA.